This T cell receptor (beta chain) comes out of a study of patients and donors after allogeneic stem cell transplantation. This clonotype has at least ten counts. One junction end does not reproduce the germline sequence, and a read error may be involved. Germline V gene lookup returns CDR1 SGHRS and CDR2 YFSETQ. The CDR3 is made up of 12 amino acids. A single record per CDR3 protein comes from TCRdb applying MiXCR to the RT-PCR reads. The sample holds roughly 880,000 distinct CDR3 sequences, approximately 19% seen once. V and J are TRBV5-1 and TRBJ2-1; D remains ambiguous. Sequenced sample: blood, either unsorted or a sorted T cell fraction (not recorded which). The clonotype was recovered from a human donor who was either an allogeneic HSCT recipient or a stem cell or donor lymphocyte infusion donor (not recorded which). It is not recorded whose cells these are; they may come from a transplant donor. The CDR3 spells CASSLEVNEQFF. CDR3 DNA: TGTGCCAGCAGTTTAGAGGTGAATGAGCAGTTCTTC.